This entry is about one T cell receptor (beta chain). This sample is part of a study of blood T cell repertoires in COVID-19. Only in-frame clones appear in the TCRdb table, and some are missing; sequencing was by immunoSEQ multiplex PCR. The sample has 250,000 to 300,000 clones, roughly 87% seen once. This CDR3 has 15 residues. Trimming took off 0 bases at V and 8 bases at J, with 14 bases between the two ends. The germline V gene encodes CDR1 LNHDA and CDR2 SQIVND (reference sequence). This clonotype was obtained from a woman in her 50s who had recovered from COVID-19. Sequencing used peripheral blood. V usage is TRBV19 and J usage is TRBJ1-5; the D is unclear. CDR3 sequence reads: CASSIDLDTGEPQHF. The CDR3, as DNA: TGTGCCAGTAGTATAGATCTCGACACCGGCGAGCCCCAGCATTTT.